Following are 26 T cell receptor beta chains from one sample sequenced in a study of blood T cell repertoires in COVID-19. Assay: immunoSEQ multiplex PCR; the TCRdb copy retains only in-frame clones and omits some. The table shows about 110,000 clones, with approximately 88% occurring only once. Sequencing was done on a sample of peripheral blood. The receptors here all came from a man in his forties with active or convalescent COVID-19.

As DNA, the CDR3 is TGTGCCAGCAGAGGAATCGACAGGGATTCTTACGAGCAGTACTTC. Translation gives CASRGIDRDSYEQYF. The rearrangement joins TRBV27 to TRBJ2-7, with 7 nucleotides matching TRBD1. The CDR3 totals 15 residues. Germline-derived CDR1 and CDR2 are MNHEY and SMNVEV (reference sequence). With V trimmed by 6 bases and J by 4 bases, 12 bases remained unmatched.

This chain connects TRBV10-3 to TRBJ2-7; D not certain. The length of the CDR3 is 13 residues. CDR1 is ENHRY and CDR2 is SYGVKD in the germline V gene. Trimming took 0 bases from V and 4 from J, leaving 7 bases between them. Here the CDR3 reads CAISESGRYEQYF. CDR3 DNA: TGTGCCATCAGTGAGTCGGGCCGTTACGAGCAGTACTTC.

V usage is TRBV18 and J usage is TRBJ2-7, with TRBD1 matching over 8 bases. Germline V gene sequence: CDR1 KGHSH, CDR2 LQKENI. V lost 3 bases, J lost 3 bases, and 7 bases stayed unmatched. The CDR3 runs to 15 residues. The CDR3 nucleotides are TGTGCCAGCTCACCCCACGACAGGGGACTCTACGAGCAGTACTTC. It specifies CASSPHDRGLYEQYF.

The chain couples TRBV29-1 to TRBJ1-4; D is ambiguous. In germline, CDR1 is SQVTM, CDR2 ANQGSEA. CDR3 length equals 14 residues. With 4 bases removed from V and 5 bases from J, the gap between germline ends came to 14 bases. CDR3 coding DNA: TGCAGCGTTGTGGGAGGATCTAGCAATGAAAAACTGTTTTTT. Encoded protein: CSVVGGSSNEKLFF.

This chain uses TRBV5-5 with TRBJ1-3; 9 bases map to TRBD1. V shed 1 base, J shed 0 bases, and the junction held 5 bases outside the gene matches. The CDR3 spans 17 residues. Germline lookup yields CDR1 SGHKS and CDR2 YYEKEE (reference sequence). CDR3 sequence: CASSLPGTGISGNTIYF. The DNA of the CDR3 is TGTGCCAGCAGCTTGCCTGGGACAGGGATCTCTGGAAACACCATATATTTT.

The rearrangement links TRBV13 to TRBJ2-1, with TRBD2 matching 7 bases. The V gene end was trimmed by 5 bases and the J gene end by 8 bases; junction bases not matched to a gene: 9. The CDR3 is made up of 14 amino acids. Per the germline V gene, CDR1 is PRHDT and CDR2 is FYEKMQ (reference sequence). The CDR3 DNA reads TGTGCCAGCAGCCGCCCGGGAGGTGGCTATGAGCAGTTCTTC. Its translation: CASSRPGGGYEQFF.

In DNA form, the CDR3 reads TGTGCCAGCAGCTCTAGCGGGAGAAATGAGCAGTTCTTC. Translation: CASSSSGRNEQFF. The rearrangement links TRBV6-4 to TRBJ2-1, with 10 bases aligning to TRBD2. The CDR3 loop spans 13 amino acids. The V gene end was trimmed by 6 bases and the J gene end by 7 bases; junction bases not matched to a gene: 3. From germline, CDR1 is MRHNA and CDR2 SNTAGT.

CDR3 amino acids: CASSNTQTSGEQYF. The DNA of the CDR3 is TGTGCCAGCAGTAACACCCAAACTAGTGGCGAGCAGTACTTC. This chain joins TRBV28 and TRBJ2-7; D is possibly TRBD2 (5 bases). V lost 5 bases to trimming and J lost 6 bases, with 17 bases between them. The CDR3 sequence is 14 residues long. The germline V gene encodes CDR1 MDHEN and CDR2 SYDVKM.

Turning to this clone: The sample contains more than one DNA sequence encoding this CDR3. The V and J genes are TRBV7-8 and TRBJ2-7, with TRBD1 matching 8 bases. This CDR3 is 13 amino acids long. Germline CDR1 SGHVS, CDR2 FQNEAQ. Trimming removed 1 base from V and 5 bases from J; junction bases left unmatched: 1. The CDR3 coding sequence is TGTGCCAGCAGCTTAGACAGGGGGGACGAGCAGTACTTC. Its protein product is CASSLDRGDEQYF.

This chain connects TRBV20-1 to TRBJ1-5; 10 nucleotides align to TRBD1. Germline-derived CDR1 and CDR2 are DFQATT and SNEGSKA (reference sequence). V shed 3 bases, J shed 8 bases, and the junction held 4 bases outside the gene matches. The CDR3 length is 13 residues. As DNA, the CDR3 is TGCAGTGCTAGTGGGGACAGGGGTAAGCCCCAGCATTTT. This sequence encodes CSASGDRGKPQHF.

V gene TRBV24-1 combines with J gene TRBJ2-2; the D gene is possibly TRBD2 (6 bases). Trimming took off 7 bases at V and 2 bases at J, with 16 bases between the two ends. The CDR3 covers 16 residues. CDR1 and CDR2 from the germline V gene are KGHDR and SFDVKD. CDR3 region: CATRPTSGSNTGELFF. Here the CDR3 DNA reads TGTGCCACCAGACCCACGAGCGGGTCAAACACCGGGGAGCTGTTTTTT.

This rearrangement joins TRBV7-9 to TRBJ2-5; D not resolved. The CDR3 runs to 15 residues. Per the germline V gene, CDR1 is SEHNR and CDR2 is FQNEAQ (reference sequence). Trimming took off 2 bases at V and 2 bases at J, with 12 bases between the two ends. As DNA, the CDR3 is TGTGCCAGCAGCTTAACCAGGTCAGCACAAGAGACCCAGTACTTC. Residues: CASSLTRSAQETQYF.

The gene calls are TRBV6-5 and TRBJ2-7; 8 nucleotides line up with TRBD2. From germline, CDR1 is MNHEY and CDR2 SVGAGI. Trimming took 6 bases from V and 0 from J; bases not matched to a gene: 4. The CDR3 contains 14 residues. CDR3 protein: CASSPRGGSYEQYF. As DNA, the CDR3 is TGTGCCAGCAGCCCCCGGGGGGGCTCCTACGAGCAGTACTTC.

The chain combines TRBV19 with TRBJ1-1, with 7 nucleotides matching TRBD1. The germline CDR1 and CDR2 sequences are LNHDA and SQIVND (reference sequence). The V and J ends lost 2 bases and 1 base, in that order; junction bases with no gene match: 10. The CDR3 spans 17 residues. The CDR3, as DNA: TGTGCCAGTAGTATAACGTTCGGGGGACAGACGAACACTGAAGCTTTCTTT. As protein: CASSITFGGQTNTEAFF.

V and J are TRBV10-3 and TRBJ2-1; TRBD2 aligns across 10 bases. V dropped 3 bases and J dropped 7; count of bases not matched to a gene: 12. Germline CDR1 ENHRY, CDR2 SYGVKD. CDR3 length: 17 amino acids. CDR3 amino acids: CAISDLGGSSGRNEQFF. In nucleotides, the CDR3 is TGTGCCATCAGTGATTTGGGGGGGTCTAGCGGGAGAAATGAGCAGTTCTTC.

CDR3 region: CASSQGQGTEAFF. CDR3 in DNA: TGTGCCAGCAGCCAGGGACAGGGCACTGAAGCTTTCTTT. The V gene is TRBV9, the J gene TRBJ1-1, with 9 bases matching TRBD1. The CDR3 consists of 13 residues. Germline lookup yields CDR1 SGDLS and CDR2 YYNGEE. The trim removed 4 bases at V and 4 bases at J, leaving 2 bases unmatched.

This sequence joins TRBV6-5 and TRBJ2-7; 9 bases are a match to TRBD2. Per the germline V gene, CDR1 is MNHEY and CDR2 is SVGAGI. Losses at the gene ends were 4 bases for V and 3 bases for J; bases not matched to a gene: 4. The CDR3 runs 14 residues. This CDR3 reads CASSLAGASYEQYF. In nucleotides, the CDR3 is TGTGCCAGCAGTTTAGCGGGAGCGAGCTACGAGCAGTACTTC.

This chain links TRBV4-1 with TRBJ2-1, with D maybe TRBD1 (5 bases). The CDR3 has 14 residues. V dropped 0 bases and J dropped 10 bases, with 13 bases sitting between them. Germline CDR1 reads MGHRA; CDR2 reads YSYEKL. The CDR3 is CASSQDWGRLEQFF. The CDR3 DNA is TGCGCCAGCAGCCAAGATTGGGGCCGCTTGGAGCAGTTCTTC.

The chain recombines TRBV3-1 (or the pseudogene TRBV3-2) with TRBJ1-1; no definite D call. The CDR3 has 18 amino acids. The ends were cut back, 0 bases at V and 3 bases at J, with 20 bases in the middle. CDR1 is LGHDT and CDR2 is YNNKEL in the germline V gene (reference sequence). The CDR3 protein is CASSQDIPSGSVYTEAFF. The DNA for the CDR3 is TGTGCCAGCAGCCAAGATATACCGTCCGGTTCTGTTTACACTGAAGCTTTCTTT.

This clone is a singleton in its sample. The J gene is TRBJ1-2, the V gene TRBV5-4; possibly TRBD1 for D (6 bases). This CDR3 comprises 13 residues. With 0 bases removed from V and 8 bases from J, the gap between germline ends came to 11 bases. In germline, CDR1 is SGHNT, CDR2 YYREEE (reference sequence). This CDR3 reads CASSLEQGIGYTF. CDR3 DNA sequence: TGTGCCAGCAGCTTGGAACAGGGAATCGGCTACACCTTC.

The chain recombines TRBV6-2 or TRBV6-3 with TRBJ1-2; TRBD1 agrees at 8 bases. CDR1 is MNHEY, CDR2 SVGEGT, per germline. Trimming removed 6 bases from V and 5 bases from J; junction bases left unmatched: 8. The CDR3 has 14 amino acids. The CDR3 DNA is TGTGCCAGCAGCCGGACAGGGACAGCTTATGGCTACACCTTC. Its translation: CASSRTGTAYGYTF.

This chain links TRBV3-1 (or the pseudogene TRBV3-2) with TRBJ2-5; TRBD2 matches 9 bases. The trim removed 1 base at V and 4 bases at J, leaving 4 bases unmatched. There are 15 residues in the CDR3. Germline V CDR1 and CDR2: LGHDT, YNNKEL (reference sequence). CDR3 sequence: CASSQGGLARETQYF. In nucleotides, the CDR3 is TGTGCCAGCAGCCAAGGGGGACTAGCACGAGAGACCCAGTACTTC.

The rearrangement uses TRBV19 and TRBJ1-6, with TRBD1 identical over 7 bases. Per germline, CDR1 LNHDA and CDR2 SQIVND (reference sequence). The J segment lost 7 bases and the V segment lost 8 bases, leaving 8 bases of the junction unmatched. The CDR3 totals 14 residues. Written as DNA, the CDR3 is TGTGCCAGTGGGCCGACAGGGAGGAATTCACCCCTCCACTTT. Protein product: CASGPTGRNSPLHF. The full variable domain, completed using reference TRBV19 and TRBJ1-6, is DGGITQSPKYLFRKEGQNVTLSCEQNLNHDAMYWYRQDPGQGLRLIYYSQIVNDFQKGDIAEGYSVSREKKESFPLTVTSAQKNPTAFYLCASGPTGRNSPLHFGNGTRLTVT.

V usage is TRBV18 and J usage is TRBJ2-5, with D possibly matching TRBD2 (5 bases). From germline, CDR1 is KGHSH and CDR2 LQKENI. The CDR3 is 13 residues long. The V end lost 2 bases, the J end lost 2 bases, and 6 bases lay between the germline ends. The CDR3 DNA is TGTGCCAGCTCACCAGGACTGCAAGAGACCCAGTACTTC. Its translation: CASSPGLQETQYF. Full variable domain (missing parts from reference TRBV18 and TRBJ2-5): NAGVMQNPRHLVRRRGQEARLRCSPMKGHSHVYWYRQLPEEGLKFMVYLQKENIIDESGMPKERFSAEFPKEGPSILRIQQVVRGDSAAYFCASSPGLQETQYFGPGTRLLVL.

The chain links TRBV18 to TRBJ2-1; a weak D match, TRBD2 (6 bases). Trimming shortened V by 8 bases and J by 5 bases, and 19 bases separated the two germline ends. Germline V gives CDR1 KGHSH, CDR2 LQKENI. This CDR3 region has 15 residues. CDR3 sequence: CASRGFGPEDNEQFF. DNA for the CDR3: TGTGCCAGCCGGGGGTTCGGGCCCGAAGACAATGAGCAGTTCTTC.

The V and J genes are TRBV4-1 and TRBJ1-3; 7 nucleotides agree with TRBD1. The ends lost 4 bases at V and 0 bases at J; junction bases unmatched: 9. CDR1 and CDR2 (germline): MGHRA, YSYEKL. The CDR3 totals 17 residues. The CDR3 sequence: CASSRNGQENSGNTIYF. The CDR3 DNA is TGCGCCAGCAGCCGAAACGGACAGGAAAACTCTGGAAACACCATATATTTT.